This T cell receptor (beta chain) was sequenced during a study of cytomegalovirus exposure and HLA in healthy donors (dated by TCRdb to 2016 to 2017). Looking at the study overall: According to an earlier analysis of around 600 of the donors, 150 million to 200 million T cells yielded 90 million to 130 million unique TCR beta sequences and 276 Gb of sequence data. An early release that covered about 600 HLA-typed donors contained approximately 290 gigabases of sequencing data and approximately 85 million unique TCR sequences. Among the roughly 410 genotyped donors, around 81% belonged to the genetic ancestry cluster associated with self-reported Caucasian donors. The study was designed to test whether signatures of past pathogen exposure could be identified by cataloging public T cell receptors. Using immunosequencing, the study profiled T cell repertoires from 640 or so subjects and related those repertoires to cytomegalovirus serostatus. Along with the roughly 710-subject first cohort, a separate validation cohort of 120 different subjects was used. To predict cytomegalovirus infection status, the study combined high-throughput TCR immunosequencing, statistical association of individual TCRs with disease status, and machine learning. In a later analysis, previously published TCR beta repertoires from hundreds of donors were re-analyzed and high-resolution HLA genotyping was added so that TCR occurrence patterns could be studied. Rather than drawing on any new phenotypic data, the later analysis identified candidate immune exposures from TCR beta sequences and the way those sequences occurred across donors. An earlier analysis of nearly 600 of the donors applied high-throughput TCR beta sequencing to assess whether each TCR beta V gene segment acted as functional or pseudogenic. Alongside the repertoire data, information on donor age, sex, ethnicity and CMV serostatus was compiled. Genome-wide SNP genotypes for about 60% of the roughly 700 donors were used in a later genetic analysis, which treated that subset as a discovery cohort. Every repertoire in the discovery cohort had been generated on one and the same sequencing platform. Both class I and class II loci were covered by HLA typing, at four-digit resolution. Typing coverage differed by locus: A, B, C, DRB1 and DQB1 were typed in roughly 629-630 donors, DQA1 in about 510, DPA1 in over 600, and DPB1 in approximately 450. Because of strong linkage in the cohort, roughly five DR-DQ haplotypes were treated as single units for association and clustering. Among about 410 genotyped donors of the cohort, an average of around 240,000 unique TCR beta nucleotide sequences was sequenced per donor, of which 15% to 20% were non-productive. Overall study results and their limits: When HLA alleles, especially DR and DQ, strongly co-occurred, attributing TCR associations to individual alleles was difficult. Because HLA typing was unavailable for some donors at each locus, only the typed subset was used in association tests. Linkage disequilibrium might explain the correlated functional status among segregating V segments, but an unknown experimental factor could not be ruled out. Compared with the roughly 700-donor mean, donors in an Asian-associated ancestry cluster had fewer N-insertions in productive TCRs, according to a later genetic analysis. Seventeen rarely observed V segments, including chromosome 9 orphons, were excluded from the earlier analysis of about 610 of the donors because counts were too low. According to a later analysis, TCR association rates differed among HLA loci, with DRB1 alleles showing the most associated TCRs and HLA-C alleles showing the fewest. The presence/absence analyses assumed that sequencing depth was roughly uniform across donors, and that assumption may not be true. In a later analysis, some 18,000 TCR beta sequences were associated with specific HLA alleles at a false discovery rate of 0.05. Most TCR sequences were seen in very few donors, while some public TCRs were found in many individuals. An earlier analysis of approximately 590 of the donors showed that most TCR beta V segments appeared in productive rearrangements either about 87% or about 30% of the time, which broadly matched IMGT annotations. The study listed 150 to 200 TCR beta chains as associated with cytomegalovirus. Three of the identified cytomegalovirus-associated TCR beta chains were confirmed in vitro to be specific for cytomegalovirus antigens. This cohort had only TCR beta chains sequenced, and the lack of alpha or paired-chain data limited which features could be detected. Cytomegalovirus status was reported to be diagnosed by the classifier with high specificity and sensitivity in both the original and validation cohorts. A further reported finding was that TCR beta sequences accurately predicted the HLA-A and HLA-B alleles for most subjects in the first cohort. According to a later analysis, parvovirus B19, influenza, CMV and Epstein-Barr virus appeared linked to several top co-occurrence clusters. It was suggested by the authors that the approach could potentially be generalized to other disease states and immunological phenotypes. According to a later analysis, most CMV-associated TCR beta chains appeared to be HLA-restricted, and the HLA associations seemed to be driven largely by CMV exposure. In a later analysis, HLA-associated TCR beta chains were found to be more clonally expanded and to have lower generation probabilities than equally common non-associated chains. Some IMGT-functional V segments, including TRBV6-2 and TRBV6-3, could not be told apart with the 87-base-pair reads, so those segments were excluded. V-gene and J-gene trimming of TCR beta chains was associated with a missense DCLRE1C variant in a later genetic analysis, and the association was replicated in an independent cohort. A cluster of highly shared sequence variants was judged likely to be a technical artifact of the sequencing pipeline. The only immune exposure information available for the cohort was CMV serostatus.

V was cut back by 2 bases and J by 1 base, leaving a gap of 9 bases between them. Taken from the germline V gene, the CDR1 and CDR2 loops are MDHEN and SYDVKM. Including the terminal cysteine and phenylalanine, the CDR3 comprises 14 residues. Solely the CDR3 DNA is kept, with 42 bases framed from the first base. The cohort was made up of 500 to 800 healthy bone marrow donors. At the time of sampling, every cohort member was nominally healthy, though immune exposures that went unrecorded were likely present. The donor tested CMV seropositive and was one of the 289 seropositive cohort members. Every donor gave a peripheral blood sample, and the peripheral blood mononuclear cells from that sample were used for TCR beta sequencing. The Qiagen DNeasy Blood Extraction Kit was used to extract genomic DNA from the blood cell samples. Of note for this clone: Which antigen it targets is not known. Base qualities are missing; no much larger clone stands one base away.

The receptor library was made with the immunoSEQ multiplex PCR assay. A mixture of 60 forward primers for TCR Vbeta segments and 13 reverse primers for TCR Jbeta segments was used in the multiplex PCR. The CDR3 region of rearranged TCR beta genes was amplified from genomic DNA with a multiplex PCR assay. Amplified TCR beta libraries were sequenced as 87-base-pair reads on the Illumina HiSeq System. The authors' analysis ran thus. In a later analysis, roughly 80 million unique TCR beta chains were counted across the 500 to 850 repertoires, and around 11 million of these chains were shared by at least two donors. Raw reads were error-corrected and collapsed into unique sequences by a nearest-neighbor algorithm in which closely related sequences were merged to remove PCR and sequencing errors. To assign V, D and J gene segments, CDR3 sequences were aligned to IMGT reference sequences. For a sequence to be retained, a match of at least six nucleotides to both a V gene segment and a J gene segment was required. A rearrangement counted as productive if the CDR3 had no stop codons and remained in frame with V and J, and every other rearrangement counted as non-productive. Following IMGT convention, CDR3 was defined as the stretch from the second conserved V-encoded cysteine up to the conserved J-encoded phenylalanine. The earlier analysis of 450 to 750 of the donors excluded any sequence lacking an unambiguous match to a single V gene segment. An earlier analysis of fewer than 750 of the donors classified V segments as functional when productive rearrangements were above 56.7% and as segregating when the standard deviation between donors was above 5%. A statistical classification framework was built for diagnosing cytomegalovirus status from the catalog of TCR beta chain sequences. In a later analysis, V and J genes were assigned by comparing TCR nucleotide sequences against IMGT/GENE-DB human TR gene sequences. In a later analysis, CDR3 sequences and most-parsimonious VDJ recombination scenarios were assigned using the TCRdist pipeline. In a later analysis, each TCR beta chain was defined by its CDR3 amino acid sequence together with its V-gene family, and reads lacking a unique V-gene family were excluded. A later analysis removed 550 to 650 highly shared, low-generation-probability nucleotide sequences to deal with suspected cross-contamination and a sequencing artifact. A later analysis calculated a clonal expansion index for each public chain from normalized within-repertoire ranks of inferred template counts. In a later analysis, generation probabilities were computed using a VDJ recombination model fitted to out-of-frame rearrangements, and the results were checked against IGoR. Hypergeometric tests were used in a later analysis to score TCR-TCR, TCR-HLA and TCR-CMV co-occurrence, with a repertoire-size bias correction applied to the TCR pairs. A later analysis estimated false discovery rates by permuting HLA or CMV assignments 20 times. A later analysis grouped co-occurring TCRs with DBSCAN, adding TCRdist sequence similarity when clustering within HLA-allele-positive subsets. For co-occurrence clustering, repertoires with fewer than 30,000 or more than 120,000 public chains were excluded, along with four or five repertoires with anomalous nucleotide sharing. Imported from immuneACCESS, the table was reduced by TCRdb to in-frame sequences with V and J called. These copies leave out some clones; in studies compared against another copy, an unresolved V gene accounts for under half, and the cause of the remainder is not known. Clonal size and the V and J genes are those of that table, whereas D and trimming came from the DNA. Counted in this sample were some 130,000 clones; around 80% of them appeared once. Clones ranked in the top ten supply roughly 1.3% of the sample.

Recombination connected TRBV28 to TRBJ2-7; the D segment could be TRBD2, given 6 matching bases. Sequenced input: PBMCs. This receptor was obtained from a male donor in good health and CMV-seropositive. The nucleotide sequence is TGTGCCAGCAGTTTAACCGGGAGTTCCTACGAGCAGTACTTC. Translated, it reads CASSLTGSSYEQYF.